The 5 T cell receptor beta chains given below trace back to one sample, sequenced in a study of T cell responses to AZD1222 COVID-19 vaccine. This table comes from immunoSEQ multiplex PCR, and its TCRdb copy is limited to in-frame clones, with some not included. The sample has over 40,000 clones, less than 85% seen once. This specimen was peripheral blood, taken on day 0 of AZD1222 vaccination. Every receptor here comes from an adult in good health.

This chain joins TRBV28 and TRBJ1-2, with 12 nucleotides matching TRBD1. The CDR3 is 15 residues long. V was clipped by 4 bases and J by 8 bases; unmatched bases: 8. In germline, CDR1 is MDHEN, CDR2 SYDVKM. CDR3 DNA: TGTGCCAGCAGTTCACCGGGACAGGGGGCGTCGGGCTACACCTTC. Translated: CASSSPGQGASGYTF.

V gene TRBV4-2 combines with J gene TRBJ1-3; TRBD1 is a possible D gene (6 bases). Germline CDR1 reads LGHNA; CDR2 reads YNFKEQ. The CDR3 contains 17 residues. Trimming removed 1 base at V and 0 bases at J, with 13 bases between. Written as DNA, the CDR3 is TGTGCCAGCAGCCAAGCCCGGACAGTTCGCTCTGGAAACACCATATATTTT. Translating gives CASSQARTVRSGNTIYF.

This rearrangement joins TRBV12-3 or TRBV12-4 to TRBJ1-2, with 8 positions matching TRBD1. The CDR3 is made up of 13 amino acids. V dropped 4 bases and J dropped 5; count of bases not matched to a gene: 3. This CDR3 reads CASSSRTGYGYTF. As DNA, the CDR3 is TGTGCCAGCAGTTCCCGGACAGGGTATGGCTACACCTTC.

This clone was counted once. The chain combines TRBV5-1 with TRBJ2-1, with TRBD1 matching over 7 bases. This CDR3 contains 14 residues. V dropped 3 bases and J dropped 3; count of bases not matched to a gene: 3. Germline V gives CDR1 SGHRS, CDR2 YFSETQ. The CDR3 region is CASSSGQSYNEQFF. The CDR3, as DNA: TGCGCCAGCAGCTCGGGACAGAGCTACAATGAGCAGTTCTTC.

This rearrangement joins TRBV15 to TRBJ2-2; 8 nucleotides line up with TRBD1. The CDR3 length is 16 residues. Trimming took 2 bases from V and 3 from J; bases not matched to a gene: 5. Germline V gene sequence: CDR1 LNHNV, CDR2 YYDKDF (reference sequence). The CDR3 protein is CATSRPDRVYTGELFF. For the CDR3, the DNA is TGTGCCACCAGCAGACCGGACAGGGTTTACACCGGGGAGCTGTTTTTT.